The 2 T cell receptor beta chains reported below all come from one sample, sequenced in a study of blood T cells in healthy people across ages. A sample-barcoded 5' primer and a J-beta primer mix were used in a second PCR of roughly 7 to 11 cycles. TCRdb analysed the 5' RACE reads with MiXCR anew, one entry per CDR3 protein. The profile shows about 2 million distinct CDR3 sequences, roughly 49% of them singletons. The source material was blood. These receptors were collected from a woman aged 40 to 50 in good health.

V and J are TRBV28 and TRBJ1-2, with unresolved D. This CDR3 region has 13 residues. The V end was cut by 6 bases, the J end by 7 bases, with 15 bases between. Germline loops: CDR1 MDHEN, CDR2 SYDVKM. The CDR3 DNA follows: TGTGCCAGCAGGGAGGGTTGGGAAATTGGCTACACCTTC. It codes for CASREGWEIGYTF.

With regard to this clonotype: A much larger clone differs from this one at a single base, so this may be a read error. The chain combines TRBV7-3 with TRBJ2-5; D is uncertain. Germline loops: CDR1 SGHTA, CDR2 FQGTGA. The CDR3 runs 13 residues. CDR3 nucleotides: TGTGTCAGCAGCTTAGAGTACCAAGAGACCCAGTACTTC. This encodes CVSSLEYQETQYF. Supplemented by reference TRBV7-3 and TRBJ2-5, the full variable domain reads GAGVSQTPSNKVTEKGKYVELRCDPISGHTALYWYRQSLGQGPEFLIYFQGTGAADDSGLPNDRFFAVRPEGSVSTLKIQRTERGDSAVYLCVSSLEYQETQYFGPGTRLLVL.